This TCR beta chain was identified during a study of blood T cell repertoires in COVID-19. Across the study: Researchers got acute and convalescent COVID-19 samples from the United States, Italy and Spain. The analysed material was cDNA or gDNA that came from T cells, B-cell-depleted T cells, or PBMCs.

V lost 0 bases, J lost 4 bases, and 9 bases lay in between. Germline V gene sequence: CDR1 SEHNR, CDR2 FQNEAQ (reference sequence). This CDR3 region has 14 residues. Per the authors' pipeline: The authors estimated nucleated cell counts from reference gene primer amplification. The repertoire was sequenced with immunoSEQ multiplex PCR; TCRdb's copy has only in-frame clones and lacks some. The D gene and trimming were derived from the DNA, and the V and J assignments and clone size from that table. The sample contains some 33,000 clones, about 85% of which appear only once. V is TRBV7-9 and J is TRBJ1-2, with TRBD1 as a possible D gene (5 bases). The TCR originated in a man between 60 and 75 years old with acute or convalescent COVID-19. The specimen was peripheral blood. This CDR3 reads CASSLATGFYGYTF. CDR3 nucleotide sequence: TGTGCCAGCAGCTTAGCAACAGGTTTCTATGGCTACACCTTC.